The 29 T cell receptor beta chains given below trace back to one sample, sequenced in a study of PD-1 blockade in classical Hodgkin lymphoma. There was relapse after autologous stem cell transplantation in every patient, and there was variation in brentuximab vedotin exposure. Profiling relied on immunoSEQ multiplex PCR, and the TCRdb table lists in-frame clones only, not all of them. The data contain some 96,000 clones, about four fifths of them singletons. The sequenced sample was peripheral blood mononuclear cells (PBMCs), obtained before the second cycle of nivolumab. The source is a human donor with classical Hodgkin lymphoma.

A note on this clone: The sample carries other DNA sequences with the same CDR3. The chain couples TRBV5-1 to TRBJ1-2, with unresolved D. The CDR3 has 14 residues. Trimming removed 0 bases at V and 2 bases at J, with 8 bases between. Per the germline V gene, CDR1 is SGHRS and CDR2 is YFSETQ. This chain's CDR3 is CASSLETPNYGYTF. CDR3 coding DNA: TGCGCCAGCAGCTTGGAGACACCGAACTATGGCTACACCTTC. The full variable domain, completed using reference TRBV5-1 and TRBJ1-2, is KAGVTQTPRYLIKTRGQQVTLSCSPISGHRSVSWYQQTPGQGLQFLFEYFSETQRNKGNFPGRFSGRQFSNSRSEMNVSTLELGDSALYLCASSLETPNYGYTFGSGTRLTVV.

The V and J genes are TRBV7-9 and TRBJ2-5; D is undetermined. Looked up from germline, CDR1 is SEHNR and CDR2 is FQNEAQ (reference sequence). The CDR3 is made up of 13 amino acids. Trimming cost V 4 bases and J 4 bases, with 10 bases left between them. The CDR3 coding sequence is TGTGCCAGCAGCTGGAATAAGCGAGAGACCCAGTACTTC. Amino acids: CASSWNKRETQYF.

This clone was picked up many times. The chain joins TRBV6-5 to TRBJ2-2; D gene uncertain. The germline gives CDR1 MNHEY, CDR2 SVGAGI. The V gene lost 9 bases and the J gene lost 8 bases, with 10 bases spanning the gap. This CDR3 comprises 11 residues. In DNA, the CDR3 is TGTGCCAGTCACTCCGGGGGGGAGCTGTTTTTT. Translated: CASHSGGELFF.

This clone turned up a few times. This chain links TRBV7-3 with TRBJ2-2, with TRBD1 identical over 11 bases. Germline V lookup: CDR1 SGHTA, CDR2 FQGTGA. The CDR3 has 15 residues. After removal of 2 bases from V and 10 bases from J, the junction contained 6 bases not matched to a gene. CDR3 region: CASSLGTGGMEELFF. DNA of the CDR3: TGTGCCAGCAGCTTAGGGACAGGGGGAATGGAGGAGCTGTTTTTT. Full variable domain (rest looked up from reference TRBV7-3 and TRBJ2-2): GAGVSQTPSNKVTEKGKYVELRCDPISGHTALYWYRQSLGQGPEFLIYFQGTGAADDSGLPNDRFFAVRPEGSVSTLKIQRTERGDSAVYLCASSLGTGGMEELFFGEGSRLTVL.

This chain links TRBV18 with TRBJ2-7; 7 bases fit TRBD1. The CDR3 runs 15 residues. With 2 bases clipped from V and 6 bases from J, the junction kept 10 bases outside the gene matches. Germline V gene data show CDR1 as KGHSH and CDR2 as LQKENI. The CDR3 coding sequence is TGTGCCAGCTCACCAAGAACAGGGGACAAGAGCGAGCAGTACTTC. It translates to CASSPRTGDKSEQYF.

The gene calls are TRBV5-4 and TRBJ2-3, with D possibly being TRBD1 or TRBD2 (5 bases each). Germline values: CDR1 SGHNT, CDR2 YYREEE (reference sequence). The CDR3 sequence is 14 residues long. Between the trimmed V and J ends, which lost 0 bases and 9 bases, there was a span of 14 bases. The CDR3 DNA is TGTGCCAGCAGCTTGGACGGGGTGCAGGGCACGCAGTATTTT. This codes for CASSLDGVQGTQYF. Full variable domain (rest looked up from reference TRBV5-4 and TRBJ2-3): ETGVTQSPTHLIKTRGQQVTLRCSSQSGHNTVSWYQQALGQGPQFIFQYYREEENGRGNFPPRFSGLQFPNYSSELNVNALELDDSALYLCASSLDGVQGTQYFGPGTRLTVL.

The CDR3 DNA reads as TGTGCCAGCAGCTTAAACGGGAGAGGAGAGACCCAGTACTTC. The encoded protein is CASSLNGRGETQYF. The genes are TRBV7-7 and TRBJ2-5; tentatively, D is TRBD2 (6 bases). The CDR3 totals 14 residues. Trimming stripped 2 bases from V and 4 bases from J, with 11 bases between. Germline V gene lookup returns CDR1 SSHAT and CDR2 FNYEAQ (reference sequence).

The chain has TRBV5-1 and TRBJ2-7, with 10 bases fitting TRBD1. Germline lookup yields CDR1 SGHRS and CDR2 YFSETQ. The CDR3 is 16 amino acids. V shed 4 bases, J shed 6 bases, and the junction held 13 bases outside the gene matches. CDR3 in DNA: TGCGCCAGCAGCCCGAGCGCCCGACAGGGGGCTGGCGAGCAGTACTTC. Translating it yields CASSPSARQGAGEQYF.

This rearrangement joins TRBV5-1 to TRBJ1-1; 7 positions agree with TRBD1. V lost 4 bases and J lost 0; bases outside the gene matches: 3. The CDR3 loop spans 14 amino acids. In germline, CDR1 is SGHRS, CDR2 YFSETQ. The CDR3 loop is CASSLTGLNTEAFF. CDR3 coding DNA: TGCGCCAGCAGCCTGACAGGGTTGAACACTGAAGCTTTCTTT.

V and J are TRBV6-5 and TRBJ2-1; 13 positions match TRBD2. The junction had 6 bases not matched to a gene; V was cut back by 6 bases and J by 7 bases. Looked up from germline, CDR1 is MNHEY and CDR2 is SVGAGI. The CDR3 consists of 15 residues. The CDR3 bases are TGTGCCAGCAGGACCCCGGGACTAGCGGGGAATGAGCAGTTCTTC. Its translation is CASRTPGLAGNEQFF.

The J gene is TRBJ2-7, the V gene TRBV5-4; 8 nucleotides match TRBD2. Germline CDR1 and CDR2: SGHNT and YYREEE (reference sequence). V dropped 3 bases and J dropped 2; count of bases not matched to a gene: 4. The CDR3 has 14 residues. CDR3 nucleotide sequence: TGTGCCAGCAGCTCGTCGGGAGGGACCTACGAGCAGTACTTC. It is translated as CASSSSGGTYEQYF.

The rearrangement joins TRBV6-5 to TRBJ1-2; TRBD1 agrees at 7 bases. V was clipped by 6 bases and J by 2 bases; unmatched bases: 6. The CDR3 extends over 14 amino acids. The germline V gene encodes CDR1 MNHEY and CDR2 SVGAGI. The CDR3 nucleotides are TGTGCCAGCAGCCGTGGACAGGTCAACTATGGCTACACCTTC. This codes for CASSRGQVNYGYTF.

Here the CDR3 reads CASSLFPPGPDGYTF. CDR3 sequence (DNA): TGTGCCAGCAGTTTATTCCCCCCCGGCCCCGATGGCTACACCTTC. The chain joins TRBV28 to TRBJ1-2; D remains ambiguous. Germline lookup yields CDR1 MDHEN and CDR2 SYDVKM. The CDR3 covers 15 residues. Trimming removed 1 base at V and 6 bases at J, with 15 bases between.

This chain joins TRBV2 and TRBJ2-3; 9 bases line up with TRBD1. V lost 6 bases and J lost 3; bases outside the gene matches: 4. Germline V gene data show CDR1 as SNHLY and CDR2 as FYNNEI. The CDR3 extends over 14 amino acids. The CDR3 is CASRGQGATDTQYF. The CDR3 DNA is TGTGCCAGCAGGGGACAGGGTGCAACAGATACGCAGTATTTT.

The chain employs TRBV19 and TRBJ1-5; D is perhaps TRBD1 (6 bases). The CDR3 length is 14 residues. Germline V gives CDR1 LNHDA, CDR2 SQIVND (reference sequence). V dropped 1 base and J dropped 5 bases, with 9 bases sitting between them. The CDR3 bases are TGTGCCAGTAGTATAGTAGGGGGTGATCAGCCCCAGCATTTT. It codes for CASSIVGGDQPQHF.

To note about this clone: The sample carries other DNA sequences with the same CDR3. This chain links TRBV10-1 with TRBJ2-2; no firm D call. The CDR3 runs 14 residues. From germline, CDR1 is WNHNN and CDR2 SYGVQD (reference sequence). Trimming took off 3 bases at V and 3 bases at J, with 8 bases between the two ends. CDR3 in DNA: TGCGCCAGCAGTGATACTGGAGACACCGGGGAGCTGTTTTTT. Protein sequence: CASSDTGDTGELFF.

The rearrangement joins TRBV11-2 to TRBJ2-1; 10 nucleotides line up with TRBD2. The CDR3 has 13 amino acids. V dropped 2 bases and J dropped 10; count of bases not matched to a gene: 2. Germline CDR1 reads SGHAT; CDR2 reads FQNNGV. CDR3 bases: TGTGCCAGCAGCTTAATAGCGGGAGGAGAGCAGTTCTTC. This codes for CASSLIAGGEQFF.

The gene calls are TRBV30 and TRBJ2-5; weak D call: TRBD1 (5 bases). Germline CDR1 is GTSNPN and CDR2 is SVGIG (reference sequence). Trimming stripped 5 bases from V and 7 bases from J, with 17 bases between. This CDR3 region has 13 residues. The CDR3 DNA sequence: TGTGCCTGGGTCCAGGGAAGCGATGGGACCCAGTACTTC. Translated: CAWVQGSDGTQYF.

The V gene is TRBV2, the J gene TRBJ1-6, with D possibly matching TRBD1 (6 bases). Per germline, CDR1 SNHLY and CDR2 FYNNEI. V lost 1 base and J lost 7, with 8 bases in between. This CDR3 region has 14 residues. CDR3 DNA: TGTGCCAGCAGTGAAGACAGGGTAAATTCACCCCTCCACTTT. Translated: CASSEDRVNSPLHF.

Written as DNA, the CDR3 is TGTGCCAGCAGCTCCCCGACAGACAGTACCGGAAACACCATATATTTT. This encodes CASSSPTDSTGNTIYF. The J gene is TRBJ1-3, the V gene TRBV11-2, with D possibly being TRBD1 (5 bases). This CDR3 is built from 16 residues. V lost 4 bases to trimming and J lost 4 bases, with 17 bases between them. The germline gives CDR1 SGHAT, CDR2 FQNNGV.

This clone was counted only a few times. The chain recombines TRBV14 with TRBJ2-3; 8 bases align to TRBD2. Per the germline V gene, CDR1 is SGHDN and CDR2 is FVKESK. The ends lost 0 bases at V and 5 bases at J; junction bases unmatched: 7. The CDR3 is 16 amino acids. This chain's CDR3 is CASSQDTGGPLDTQYF. CDR3 sequence (DNA): TGTGCCAGCAGCCAAGATACGGGAGGGCCGTTAGATACGCAGTATTTT.

The chain recombines TRBV10-3 with TRBJ2-5; 7 nucleotides match TRBD2. CDR1 is ENHRY and CDR2 is SYGVKD in the germline V gene. Losses at the gene ends were 4 bases for V and 4 bases for J; bases not matched to a gene: 0. The CDR3 has 12 amino acids. CDR3 nucleotide sequence: TGTGCCATCAGTGCGGGGGGAGAGACCCAGTACTTC. This encodes CAISAGGETQYF.

The chain joins TRBV5-1 to TRBJ2-7; D gene unclear. Germline V gives CDR1 SGHRS, CDR2 YFSETQ. The ends were cut back, 0 bases at V and 4 bases at J, with 2 bases in the middle. The CDR3 has 11 residues. This CDR3 reads CASSLEYEQYF. Written as DNA, the CDR3 is TGCGCCAGCAGCTTGGAATACGAGCAGTACTTC.

The chain employs TRBV7-2 and TRBJ2-3, with D perhaps given as TRBD1 or TRBD2 (5 bases each). V lost 3 bases, J lost 2 bases, and 15 bases lay in between. Germline CDR1 is SGHTA and CDR2 is FQGNSA. The CDR3 totals 16 residues. The CDR3 region is CASSFLPRGYTDTQYF. CDR3 sequence (DNA): TGTGCCAGCAGCTTCCTCCCGAGGGGTTACACAGATACGCAGTATTTT. The whole variable domain, remainder taken from reference TRBV7-2 and TRBJ2-3, is GAGVSQSPSNKVTEKGKDVELRCDPISGHTALYWYRQSLGQGLEFLIYFQGNSAPDKSGLPSDRFSAERTGGSVSTLTIQRTQQEDSAVYLCASSFLPRGYTDTQYFGPGTRLTVL.

This rearrangement joins TRBV5-4 to TRBJ1-2; D is unresolved. The CDR3 length is 11 residues. Germline CDR1 reads SGHNT; CDR2 reads YYREEE (reference sequence). Trimming removed 4 bases at V and 9 bases at J, with 10 bases between. The chain's CDR3 is CASSKMQRYTF. The CDR3, as DNA: TGTGCCAGCAGCAAAATGCAGCGCTACACCTTC.

The chain links TRBV5-4 to TRBJ1-1, with D perhaps TRBD1 (5 bases). The CDR3 has 15 amino acids. CDR1 and CDR2 from the germline V gene are SGHNT and YYREEE (reference sequence). Trimming stripped 3 bases from V and 5 bases from J, with 17 bases between. In DNA form, the CDR3 reads TGTGCCAGCAGCTCCCCCGGGGGGAGTGGGACTGAAGCTTTCTTT. Amino acid sequence: CASSSPGGSGTEAFF.

This clone has just one count. V is TRBV5-1 and J is TRBJ2-7; D not resolved. The ends were cut back, 0 bases at V and 1 base at J, with 11 bases in the middle. CDR3 length equals 15 residues. Germline V CDR1 and CDR2: SGHRS, YFSETQ. The CDR3: CASSLAGHGSYEQYF. The CDR3 coding sequence is TGCGCCAGCAGCTTGGCCGGTCATGGGTCCTACGAGCAGTACTTC.

The chain has TRBV10-3 and TRBJ2-1; D is undetermined. CDR1 ENHRY and CDR2 SYGVKD come from the germline V gene. The V and J ends lost 7 bases and 7 bases respectively, with 14 bases between them. The CDR3 is 13 residues long. The chain's CDR3 is CAITFGPRNEQFF. CDR3 coding DNA: TGTGCCATCACCTTCGGGCCGAGGAATGAGCAGTTCTTC.

In this sample, this clone turned up a few times. The chain links TRBV6-5 to TRBJ2-7; D is tentatively TRBD1 or TRBD2 (5 bases each). The ends were cut back, 6 bases at V and 5 bases at J, with 11 bases in the middle. The germline gives CDR1 MNHEY, CDR2 SVGAGI. This CDR3 contains 12 residues. In nucleotides, the CDR3 is TGTGCCAGCAGGAGGGAAGGGGACGAGCAGTACTTC. It is translated as CASRREGDEQYF.